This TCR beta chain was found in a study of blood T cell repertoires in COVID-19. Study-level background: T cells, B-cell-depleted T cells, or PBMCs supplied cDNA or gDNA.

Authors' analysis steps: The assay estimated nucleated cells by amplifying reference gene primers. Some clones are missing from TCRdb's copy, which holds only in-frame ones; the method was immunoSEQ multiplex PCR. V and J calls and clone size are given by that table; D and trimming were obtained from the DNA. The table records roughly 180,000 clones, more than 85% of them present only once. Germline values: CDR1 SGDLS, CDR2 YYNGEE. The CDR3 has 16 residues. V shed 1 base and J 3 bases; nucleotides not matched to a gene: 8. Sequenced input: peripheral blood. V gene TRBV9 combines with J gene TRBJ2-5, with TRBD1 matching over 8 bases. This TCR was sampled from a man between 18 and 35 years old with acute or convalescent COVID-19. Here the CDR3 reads CASSVWAGGSEETQYF. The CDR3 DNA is TGTGCCAGCAGCGTATGGGCAGGGGGCTCTGAAGAGACCCAGTACTTC.